This T cell receptor (beta chain) emerged from a study of blood T cell repertoires in COVID-19. Study-level background: Sites across the United States, Italy and Spain contributed samples from acute and convalescent COVID-19. PBMCs, B-cell-depleted T cells, or T cells were the source of the cDNA or gDNA that made up the material.

Sequencing was performed with immunoSEQ multiplex PCR; in TCRdb, only in-frame clones are kept and a portion is missing. The sample records approximately 180,000 clones, around four fifths being singletons. Germline-derived CDR1 and CDR2 are SGHTA and FQGNSA. Trimming cost V 3 bases and J 4 bases, with 7 bases left between them. The CDR3 loop spans 13 amino acids. The TCR sequence derives from a woman in her forties or fifties who had recovered from COVID-19. The sequenced sample consisted of PBMCs or T cells enriched from blood (not recorded which). The chain is built from TRBV7-2 and TRBJ1-3; D might be TRBD1 (6 bases). The CDR3 DNA reads TGTGCCAGCAGCTTCGACAGGGGAAACACCATATATTTT. Amino acid sequence: CASSFDRGNTIYF.